These 5 T cell receptor beta chains were sequenced from one sample in a study of lymphopenia after photon versus proton radiotherapy. This table comes from immunoSEQ multiplex PCR, and its TCRdb copy is limited to in-frame clones, with some not included. The data show 25,000 to 30,000 clones, with around 85% seen just once and around 30% held by the top ten. The sample was peripheral blood, taken from a patient treated with photon-based radiotherapy. These receptor sequences come from a man aged 50 to 59 with gastric cancer.

The gene calls are TRBV4-2 and TRBJ2-1; no clear D. Germline-derived CDR1 and CDR2 are LGHNA and YNFKEQ. This CDR3 region has 12 residues. Trimming took 5 bases from V and 6 from J, leaving 8 bases between them. The CDR3: CASSSWANEQFF. CDR3 nucleotides: TGTGCCAGCAGCTCCTGGGCCAATGAGCAGTTCTTC.

For the CDR3, the DNA is TGTGCCAGCAGTTTAAATTTCAATCAGCCCCAGCATTTT. Protein product: CASSLNFNQPQHF. The chain recombines TRBV6-6 with TRBJ1-5; D call uncertain. CDR3 length: 13 amino acids. Trimming shortened V by 4 bases and J by 3 bases, and 7 bases separated the two germline ends. Looked up from germline, CDR1 is MNHNY and CDR2 is SVGAGI (reference sequence).

The rearrangement joins TRBV2 to TRBJ2-7; 9 positions agree with TRBD1. Germline values: CDR1 SNHLY, CDR2 FYNNEI. V was pared by 4 bases and J by 2 bases, with 6 bases of the junction left unmatched. This CDR3 region has 15 residues. CDR3 DNA: TGTGCCAGCAGTGGACCCGGACAGGGGACCTACGAGCAGTACTTC. Translation gives CASSGPGQGTYEQYF.

The gene calls are TRBV7-3 and TRBJ2-5, with D perhaps TRBD1 (6 bases). This CDR3 is built from 13 residues. Germline CDR1 and CDR2: SGHTA and FQGTGA. The V end lost 1 base, the J end lost 5 bases, and 8 bases lay between the germline ends. The CDR3 is CASSLSRGETQYF. CDR3 DNA sequence: TGTGCCAGCAGCTTAAGCAGGGGTGAGACCCAGTACTTC.

The CDR3 here is CASSGWGTGLRTDTQYF. The DNA for the CDR3 is TGTGCCAGCAGCGGTTGGGGGACAGGGCTTCGCACAGATACGCAGTATTTT. The chain joins TRBV5-4 to TRBJ2-3, with TRBD1 identical over 9 bases. V lost 4 bases and J lost 1; bases outside the gene matches: 10. The CDR3 spans 17 residues. Germline V gene sequence: CDR1 SGHNT, CDR2 YYREEE (reference sequence).